A single sample gave rise to the 26 T cell receptor beta chains below, sequenced in a study of cytomegalovirus exposure and HLA in healthy donors. A multiplex PCR was run with 60 Vbeta primers and 13 Jbeta primers. Method: immunoSEQ multiplex PCR; TCRdb's copy keeps in-frame clones and lacks some. The data contain 99,000 or so clones, more than 60% of them seen just once; the ten biggest clones take up about 5.7%. Source material: PBMCs. The receptors shown here come from a male donor in good health and CMV-seronegative.

V is TRBV4-3 and J is TRBJ2-1; 13 positions match TRBD2. The germline V gene has CDR1 LGHNA and CDR2 YSLEER. Trimming took 1 base from V and 7 from J; bases not matched to a gene: 4. The CDR3 runs 16 residues. The CDR3 loop is CASSQVRTSGSNEQFF. DNA of the CDR3: TGCGCCAGCAGCCAAGTCAGGACTAGCGGGAGTAATGAGCAGTTCTTC.

The table lists this clone with a few counts. The J gene is TRBJ1-1, the V gene TRBV4-1, with TRBD1 identical over 9 bases. Germline-derived CDR1 and CDR2 are MGHRA and YSYEKL. This CDR3 is 12 amino acids long. V gave up 5 bases and J gave up 11 bases; unmatched junction bases: 6. CDR3 nucleotides: TGCGCCAGCAGCACCGGGACAGGGTTGGCTTTCTTT. It encodes CASSTGTGLAFF.

The chain has TRBV28 and TRBJ1-1; maybe TRBD1 (5 bases). CDR3 length: 15 amino acids. V lost 5 bases, J lost 4 bases, and 17 bases lay in between. Germline loops: CDR1 MDHEN, CDR2 SYDVKM. CDR3 amino acids: CASSTQQVFRTEAFF. In nucleotides, the CDR3 is TGTGCCAGCAGTACGCAACAGGTTTTCCGCACTGAAGCTTTCTTT.

The chain carries TRBV6-5 and TRBJ2-5; 7 positions match TRBD1. The J call may be in error: the DNA end matches TRBJ2-7 better. Germline V lookup: CDR1 MNHEY, CDR2 SVGAGI. The CDR3 has 14 amino acids. CDR3 DNA: TGTGCCAGCAGCCAAGGGACAGCCTCCTACGAGCAGTACTTC. Amino acid sequence: CASSQGTASYEQYF.

Concerning this clone itself: The sample carries other DNA sequences with the same CDR3. V gene TRBV11-3 combines with J gene TRBJ2-1; 8 nucleotides agree with TRBD2. The CDR3 contains 16 residues. V shed 4 bases, J shed 8 bases, and the junction held 13 bases outside the gene matches. Germline V gene lookup returns CDR1 SGHNT and CDR2 YENEEA. CDR3 coding DNA: TGTGCCAGCAGCTCGGGGACTAGTGGGAGTGGAGATGAGCAGTTCTTC. Its protein is CASSSGTSGSGDEQFF. Variable domain in full (rest from reference TRBV11-3 and TRBJ2-1): EAGVVQSPRYKIIEKKQPVAFWCNPISGHNTLYWYLQNLGQGPELLIRYENEEAVDDSQLPKDRFSAERLKGVDSTLKIQPAELGDSAVYLCASSSGTSGSGDEQFFGPGTRLTVL.

The J gene is TRBJ2-4, the V gene TRBV25-1, with TRBD1 matching over 7 bases. The ends lost 3 bases at V and 6 bases at J; junction bases unmatched: 2. Germline-derived CDR1 and CDR2 are MGHDK and SYGVNS. The length of the CDR3 is 13 residues. The CDR3 coding sequence is TGTGCCAGCAGTGATTGGGACAGAAACATTCAGTACTTC. This gives the protein CASSDWDRNIQYF.

The gene calls are TRBV7-9 and TRBJ2-5; D unclear. The DNA end lines up better with TRBJ2-7; the J call may be wrong. This CDR3 is 15 amino acids long. The germline V gene has CDR1 SEHNR and CDR2 FQNEAQ (reference sequence). The CDR3 sequence is CASSLVLTESYEQYF. CDR3 nucleotides: TGTGCCAGCAGCTTAGTGTTGACTGAATCCTACGAGCAGTACTTC.

The V gene is TRBV5-1, the J gene TRBJ2-1; 9 bases agree with TRBD2. Unmatched junction bases numbered 4, after V lost 1 base and J lost 5 bases. This CDR3 comprises 15 residues. Germline V gene data show CDR1 as SGHRS and CDR2 as YFSETQ. The CDR3: CASSLLAGGNNEQFF. CDR3 DNA: TGCGCCAGCAGCTTGCTGGCGGGAGGGAACAATGAGCAGTTCTTC. The whole variable domain, filled in from reference TRBV5-1 and TRBJ2-1, reads KAGVTQTPRYLIKTRGQQVTLSCSPISGHRSVSWYQQTPGQGLQFLFEYFSETQRNKGNFPGRFSGRQFSNSRSEMNVSTLELGDSALYLCASSLLAGGNNEQFFGPGTRLTVL.

This clone appeared once. The chain employs TRBV20-1 and TRBJ2-7, with D unclear. This CDR3 is built from 11 residues. V was clipped by 6 bases and J by 6 bases, with 12 bases between them. Germline assignment: CDR1 DFQATT and CDR2 SNEGSKA (reference sequence). Written as DNA, the CDR3 is TGCAGTGCCGGTCTCCTCGCCGAGCAGTACTTC. Translating it yields CSAGLLAEQYF.

The rearrangement links TRBV13 to TRBJ2-7; D not resolved. Trimming cost V 6 bases and J 6 bases, with 27 bases left between them. This CDR3 has 17 residues. Germline CDR1 reads PRHDT; CDR2 reads FYEKMQ (reference sequence). The CDR3 region is CASRPLPPQRYDVEQYF. CDR3 in DNA: TGTGCCAGCAGGCCGCTCCCCCCCCAGAGGTACGACGTCGAGCAGTACTTC.

V usage is TRBV11-2 and J usage is TRBJ2-6; the match to TRBD2 covers 7 bases. Germline trimming cut 1 base from V and 1 base from J; bases unmatched to any gene: 4. This CDR3 region has 17 residues. Germline V gene sequence: CDR1 SGHAT, CDR2 FQNNGV. The DNA for the CDR3 is TGTGCCAGCAGCTTAGCTCCGGGAGGATCTGGGGCCAACGTCCTGACTTTC. Protein product: CASSLAPGGSGANVLTF. The entire variable domain, with the rest obtained from reference TRBV11-2 and TRBJ2-6, is as follows: EAGVAQSPRYKIIEKRQSVAFWCNPISGHATLYWYQQILGQGPKLLIQFQNNGVVDDSQLPKDRFSAERLKGVDSTLKIQPAKLEDSAVYLCASSLAPGGSGANVLTFGAGSRLTVL.

CDR3 sequence: CASSHPRDRGASSRGNTQYF. CDR3 bases: TGCGCCAGCAGCCATCCACGGGACAGGGGGGCCTCGTCTCGGGGAAATACGCAGTATTTT. This sequence joins TRBV5-1 and TRBJ2-3; 11 bases fit TRBD1. CDR1 is SGHRS, CDR2 YFSETQ, per germline. The CDR3 sequence is 20 residues long. Losses at the gene ends were 4 bases for V and 7 bases for J; bases not matched to a gene: 23.

In DNA, the CDR3 is TGTGCCAGCAGCTTTTGGGCTAGCGGAGTTTACAATGAGCAGTTCTTC. Translated, it gives CASSFWASGVYNEQFF. The V call is TRBV5-6, the J call TRBJ2-1; 7 bases line up with TRBD2. CDR3 length: 16 amino acids. Germline V gives CDR1 SGHDT, CDR2 YYEEEE. Trimming removed 2 bases from V and 4 bases from J; junction bases left unmatched: 9. The full variable domain, with the rest looked up from reference TRBV5-6 and TRBJ2-1, is DAGVTQSPTHLIKTRGQQVTLRCSPKSGHDTVSWYQQALGQGPQFIFQYYEEEERQRGNFPDRFSGHQFPNYSSELNVNALLLGDSALYLCASSFWASGVYNEQFFGPGTRLTVL.

This clone was seen once. The V call is TRBV15, the J call TRBJ2-1, with 10 positions matching TRBD2. The V segment lost 1 base and the J segment 3 bases; nucleotides outside the gene matches: 3. The CDR3 loop spans 16 amino acids. Per the germline V gene, CDR1 is LNHNV and CDR2 is YYDKDF (reference sequence). The CDR3 protein is CATSRVTSGNYNEQFF. CDR3 bases: TGTGCCACCAGCAGAGTTACTAGCGGGAACTACAATGAGCAGTTCTTC.

This clone has a handful of counts. The rearrangement uses TRBV7-3 and TRBJ1-1; the D gene is possibly TRBD1 (6 bases). Germline V CDR1 and CDR2: SGHTA, FQGTGA. The V end lost 5 bases, the J end lost 0 bases, and 13 bases lay between the germline ends. There are 15 residues in the CDR3. The CDR3 loop reads CASSELQGMNTEAFF. Written as DNA, the CDR3 is TGTGCCAGCAGCGAACTACAGGGCATGAACACTGAAGCTTTCTTT.

The chain carries TRBV19 and TRBJ1-5, with D possibly being TRBD1 (5 bases). This CDR3 has 16 residues. Germline V CDR1 and CDR2: LNHDA, SQIVND (reference sequence). V lost 5 bases, J lost 3 bases, and 17 bases lay in between. CDR3 region: CASSPEGLRDNQPQHF. The CDR3, as DNA: TGTGCCAGTAGTCCGGAGGGGTTGCGCGACAATCAGCCCCAGCATTTT.

The chain employs TRBV11-2 and TRBJ1-1, with D uncertain. The V gene's germline CDR1 is SGHAT and CDR2 FQNNGV. Trimming removed 6 bases from V and 1 base from J, with 9 bases in between. The CDR3 is 13 residues long. This chain's CDR3 is CASSLRENTEAFF. CDR3 DNA sequence: TGTGCCAGCAGTCTCCGGGAGAACACTGAAGCTTTCTTT.

V is TRBV5-1 and J is TRBJ2-2; D may be TRBD1 (8 bases). Trimming stripped 3 bases from V and 4 bases from J, with 13 bases between. This CDR3 is built from 15 residues. The germline V gene encodes CDR1 SGHRS and CDR2 YFSETQ. The CDR3 nucleotides are TGCGCCAGCAGCTCGACAGGGGAGGGCACCGGGGAGCTGTTTTTT. The encoded protein is CASSSTGEGTGELFF.

The chain uses TRBV13 and TRBJ2-7; perhaps TRBD1 as D (6 bases). The CDR3 consists of 13 residues. V was clipped by 1 base and J by 5 bases, with 9 bases between them. Germline V lookup: CDR1 PRHDT, CDR2 FYEKMQ (reference sequence). As DNA, the CDR3 is TGTGCCAGCAGCTTAGACAGGGACCACGAGCAGTACTTC. Translating it yields CASSLDRDHEQYF. Full variable domain (remainder filled in from reference TRBV13 and TRBJ2-7): AAGVIQSPRHLIKEKRETATLKCYPIPRHDTVYWYQQGPGQDPQFLISFYEKMQSDKGSIPDRFSAQQFSDYHSELNMSSLELGDSALYFCASSLDRDHEQYFGPGTRLTVT.

The chain carries TRBV29-1 and TRBJ2-5; the D gene is possibly TRBD1 (5 bases). The CDR3 sequence is 13 residues long. The germline V gene encodes CDR1 SQVTM and CDR2 ANQGSEA. V lost 3 bases, J lost 2 bases, and 10 bases lay in between. The CDR3 DNA is TGCAGCGTTGAGCTAGACAGACAAGAGACCCAGTACTTC. Its translation is CSVELDRQETQYF.

This clone has more than one count but fewer than ten. The rearrangement joins TRBV12-5 to TRBJ1-5; maybe TRBD1 (6 bases). Germline V gives CDR1 LGHNT, CDR2 FRNRAP. The CDR3 is made up of 14 amino acids. The V gene lost 8 bases and the J gene lost 1 base, with 12 bases spanning the gap. CDR3 in DNA: TGTGCTAGTCAGCCCACAGGGAGCAATCAGCCCCAGCATTTT. Encoded protein: CASQPTGSNQPQHF.

Only a few counts were recorded for this clone. The V call is TRBV27, the J call TRBJ2-5; D gene unclear. CDR1 MNHEY and CDR2 SMNVEV come from the germline V gene (reference sequence). CDR3 length: 13 residues. V was cut by 3 bases and J by 5 bases, with 10 bases left in between. Written as DNA, the CDR3 is TGTGCCAGCAGTTTCTCCTCCCTCGAGACCCAGTACTTC. This gives the protein CASSFSSLETQYF.

This clone appeared a single time. V is TRBV19 and J is TRBJ2-1, with 11 bases identical to TRBD2. Losses at the gene ends were 5 bases for V and 8 bases for J; bases not matched to a gene: 8. The CDR3 has 15 amino acids. Germline V lookup: CDR1 LNHDA, CDR2 SQIVND (reference sequence). CDR3 DNA: TGTGCCAGTAGTTACTTAGCGGGGGGGATGGATGAGCAGTTCTTC. Translated: CASSYLAGGMDEQFF.

J is TRBJ1-1 and V is TRBV30; TRBD1 is a possible D gene (6 bases). The V end lost 8 bases, the J end lost 4 bases, and 17 bases lay between the germline ends. Germline V gene data show CDR1 as GTSNPN and CDR2 as SVGIG (reference sequence). The CDR3 extends over 13 amino acids. In nucleotides, the CDR3 is TGTGCCGGGGACATCCCCGGTGTCACTGAAGCTTTCTTT. Translated: CAGDIPGVTEAFF.

J is TRBJ2-1 and V is TRBV2; D remains unclear. Germline V gene sequence: CDR1 SNHLY, CDR2 FYNNEI. The CDR3 consists of 15 residues. V was trimmed by 1 base and J by 4 bases, leaving 11 bases between them. The CDR3 loop is CASSEVSPEYNEQFF. CDR3 nucleotide sequence: TGTGCCAGCAGTGAAGTAAGCCCCGAATACAATGAGCAGTTCTTC. Looking up the rest from reference TRBV2 and TRBJ2-1 gives the full variable domain: EPEVTQTPSHQVTQMGQEVILRCVPISNHLYFYWYRQILGQKVEFLVSFYNNEISEKSEIFDDQFSVERPDGSNFTLKIRSTKLEDSAMYFCASSEVSPEYNEQFFGPGTRLTVL.

By proportion, this clone is medium-sized. In DNA, the CDR3 is TGTGCCAGCAGCCCCCTTCCTGGAGCGGGAGGGCTCGGGACCGGGGAGCTGTTTTTT. The encoded protein is CASSPLPGAGGLGTGELFF. The V and J genes are TRBV7-3 and TRBJ2-2; TRBD2 aligns across 10 bases. V trimming: 5 bases; J trimming: 5 bases; junction bases outside the gene matches: 17. CDR3 size: 19 residues. CDR1 and CDR2 (germline): SGHTA, FQGTGA.